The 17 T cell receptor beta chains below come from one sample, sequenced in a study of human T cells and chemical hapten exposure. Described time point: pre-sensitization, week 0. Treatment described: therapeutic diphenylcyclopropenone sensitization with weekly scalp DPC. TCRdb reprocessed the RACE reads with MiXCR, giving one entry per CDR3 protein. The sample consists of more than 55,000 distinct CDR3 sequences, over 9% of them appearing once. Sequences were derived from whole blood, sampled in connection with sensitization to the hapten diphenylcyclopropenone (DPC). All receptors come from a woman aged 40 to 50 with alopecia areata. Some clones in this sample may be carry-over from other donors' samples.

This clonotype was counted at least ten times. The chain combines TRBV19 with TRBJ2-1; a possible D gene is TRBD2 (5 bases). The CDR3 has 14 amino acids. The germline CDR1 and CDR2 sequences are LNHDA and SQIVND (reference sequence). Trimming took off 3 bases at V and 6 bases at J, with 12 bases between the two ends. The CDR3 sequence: CASSILRAGNEQFF. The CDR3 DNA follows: TGTGCCAGTAGTATTTTACGGGCGGGCAATGAGCAGTTCTTC.

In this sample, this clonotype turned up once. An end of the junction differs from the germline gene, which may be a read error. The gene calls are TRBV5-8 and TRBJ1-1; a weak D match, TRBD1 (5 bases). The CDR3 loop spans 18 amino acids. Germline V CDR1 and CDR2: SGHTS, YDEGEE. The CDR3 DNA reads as TGTGCCATCAGCCACGGGGTTCGAAGGGGTGTTCGAGGCACTGAAGCTTTCTTT. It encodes CAISHGVRRGVRGTEAFF.

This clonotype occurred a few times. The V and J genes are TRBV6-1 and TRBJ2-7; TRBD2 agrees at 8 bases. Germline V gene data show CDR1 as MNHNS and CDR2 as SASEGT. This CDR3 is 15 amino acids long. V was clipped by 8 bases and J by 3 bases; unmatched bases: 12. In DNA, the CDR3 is TGTGCCAGCTACTCACGCGGGGGGCCAGACTACGAGCAGTACTTC. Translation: CASYSRGGPDYEQYF.

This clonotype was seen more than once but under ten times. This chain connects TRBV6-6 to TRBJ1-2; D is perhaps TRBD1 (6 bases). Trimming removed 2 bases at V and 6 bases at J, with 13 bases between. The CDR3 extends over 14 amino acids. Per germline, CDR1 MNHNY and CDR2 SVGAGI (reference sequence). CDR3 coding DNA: TGTGCCAGCAGTTACAAAGGGGGAGCAAATGGCTACACCTTC. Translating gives CASSYKGGANGYTF.

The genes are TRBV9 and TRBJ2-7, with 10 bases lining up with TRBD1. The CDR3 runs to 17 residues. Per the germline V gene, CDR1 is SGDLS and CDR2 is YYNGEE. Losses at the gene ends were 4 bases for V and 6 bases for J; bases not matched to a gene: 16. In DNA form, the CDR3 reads TGTGCCAGCAGCAATAGCCCAGGACAGGGGGGTTCTGGCGAGCAGTACTTC. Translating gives CASSNSPGQGGSGEQYF.

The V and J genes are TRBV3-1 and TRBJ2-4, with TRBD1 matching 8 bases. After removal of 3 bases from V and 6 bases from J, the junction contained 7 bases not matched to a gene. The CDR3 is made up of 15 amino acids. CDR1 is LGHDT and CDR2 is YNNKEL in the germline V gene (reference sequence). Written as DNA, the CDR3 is TGTGCCAGCAGCCACGGGGGCCAGGGGGCAAACATTCAGTACTTC. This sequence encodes CASSHGGQGANIQYF. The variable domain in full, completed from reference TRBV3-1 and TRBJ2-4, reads DTAVSQTPKYLVTQMGNDKSIKCEQNLGHDTMYWYKQDSKKFLKIMFSYNNKELIINETVPNRFSPKSPDKAHLNLHINSLELGDSAVYFCASSHGGQGANIQYFGAGTRLSVL.

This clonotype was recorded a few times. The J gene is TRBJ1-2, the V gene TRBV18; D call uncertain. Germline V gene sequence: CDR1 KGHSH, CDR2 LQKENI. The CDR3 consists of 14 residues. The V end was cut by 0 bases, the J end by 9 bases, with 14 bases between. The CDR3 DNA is TGTGCCAGCTCACCACCTTATTCGGAGACCAGCTACACCTTC. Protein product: CASSPPYSETSYTF.

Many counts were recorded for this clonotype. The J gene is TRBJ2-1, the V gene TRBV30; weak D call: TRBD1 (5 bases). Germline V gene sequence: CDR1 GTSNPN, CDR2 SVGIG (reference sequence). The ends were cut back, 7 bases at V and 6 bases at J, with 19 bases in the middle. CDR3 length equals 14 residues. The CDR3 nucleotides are TGTGCCTACTCAACCGACAGTCTGGGCAATGAGCAGTTCTTC. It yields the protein CAYSTDSLGNEQFF.

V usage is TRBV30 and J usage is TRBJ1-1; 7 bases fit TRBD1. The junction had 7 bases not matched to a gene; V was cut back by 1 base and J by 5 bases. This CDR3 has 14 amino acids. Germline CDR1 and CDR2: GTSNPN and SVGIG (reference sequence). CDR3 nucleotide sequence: TGTGCCTGGAGTGCCGACAGGGAGTCGACTGAAGCTTTCTTT. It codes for CAWSADRESTEAFF.

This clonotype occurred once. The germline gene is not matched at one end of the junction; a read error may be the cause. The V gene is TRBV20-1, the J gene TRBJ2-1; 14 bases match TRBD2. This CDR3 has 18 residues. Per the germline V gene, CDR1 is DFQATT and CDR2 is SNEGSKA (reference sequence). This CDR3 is CSARGTSGGPLLYNERFF. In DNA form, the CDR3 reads TGCAGTGCTAGAGGGACTAGCGGGGGGCCCCTGTTATACAATGAGCGGTTCTTC.

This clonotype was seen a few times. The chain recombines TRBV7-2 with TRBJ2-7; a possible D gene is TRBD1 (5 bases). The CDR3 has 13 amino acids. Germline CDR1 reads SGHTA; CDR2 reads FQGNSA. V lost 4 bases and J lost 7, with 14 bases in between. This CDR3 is CASSSTRQWEQYF. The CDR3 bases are TGTGCCAGCAGCTCCACTCGACAGTGGGAGCAGTACTTC. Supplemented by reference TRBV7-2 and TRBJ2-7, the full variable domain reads GAGVSQSPSNKVTEKGKDVELRCDPISGHTALYWYRQSLGQGLEFLIYFQGNSAPDKSGLPSDRFSAERTGGSVSTLTIQRTQQEDSAVYLCASSSTRQWEQYFGPGTRLTVT.

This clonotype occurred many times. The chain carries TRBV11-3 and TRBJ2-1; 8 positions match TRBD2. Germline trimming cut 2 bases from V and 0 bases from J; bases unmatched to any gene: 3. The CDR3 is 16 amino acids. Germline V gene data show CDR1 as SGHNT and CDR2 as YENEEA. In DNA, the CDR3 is TGTGCCAGCAGCTTACGGGGGGGGAGCTCCTACAATGAGCAGTTCTTC. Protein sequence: CASSLRGGSSYNEQFF.

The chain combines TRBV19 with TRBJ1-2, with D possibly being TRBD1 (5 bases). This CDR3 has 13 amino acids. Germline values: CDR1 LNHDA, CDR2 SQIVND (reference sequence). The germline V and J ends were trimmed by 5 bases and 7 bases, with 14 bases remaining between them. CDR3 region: CASSPEGSIGYTF. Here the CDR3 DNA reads TGTGCCAGTAGTCCCGAGGGGAGCATTGGCTACACCTTC. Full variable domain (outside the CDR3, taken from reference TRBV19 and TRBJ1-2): DGGITQSPKYLFRKEGQNVTLSCEQNLNHDAMYWYRQDPGQGLRLIYYSQIVNDFQKGDIAEGYSVSREKKESFPLTVTSAQKNPTAFYLCASSPEGSIGYTFGSGTRLTVV.

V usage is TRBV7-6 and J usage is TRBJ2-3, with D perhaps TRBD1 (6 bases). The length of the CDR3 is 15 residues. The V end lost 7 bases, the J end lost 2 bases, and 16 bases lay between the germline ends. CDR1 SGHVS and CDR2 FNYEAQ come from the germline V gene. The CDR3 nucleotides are TGTGCCAGCACCCGCCGGGGACAAATCACAGATACGCAGTATTTT. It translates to CASTRRGQITDTQYF. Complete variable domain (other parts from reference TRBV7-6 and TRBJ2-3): GAGVSQSPRYKVTKRGQDVALRCDPISGHVSLYWYRQALGQGPEFLTYFNYEAQQDKSGLPNDRFSAERPEGSISTLTIQRTEQRDSAMYRCASTRRGQITDTQYFGPGTRLTVL.

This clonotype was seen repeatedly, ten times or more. The CDR3 sequence is CASSLGVSGSYEQYF. CDR3 nucleotide sequence: TGTGCCAGCAGCTTAGGTGTTAGCGGCTCCTACGAGCAGTACTTC. The rearrangement links TRBV7-2 to TRBJ2-7; a weak D match, TRBD2 (6 bases). The CDR3 has 15 amino acids. The V gene's germline CDR1 is SGHTA and CDR2 FQGNSA. Trimming stripped 1 base from V and 0 bases from J, with 10 bases between.

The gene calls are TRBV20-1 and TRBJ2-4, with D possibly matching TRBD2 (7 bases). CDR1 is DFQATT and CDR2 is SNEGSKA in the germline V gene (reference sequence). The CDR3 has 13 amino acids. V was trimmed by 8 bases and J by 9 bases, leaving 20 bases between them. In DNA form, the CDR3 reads TGCAGTTATAATCGGGGGGCGCAGGGCATTCAGTACTTC. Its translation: CSYNRGAQGIQYF.

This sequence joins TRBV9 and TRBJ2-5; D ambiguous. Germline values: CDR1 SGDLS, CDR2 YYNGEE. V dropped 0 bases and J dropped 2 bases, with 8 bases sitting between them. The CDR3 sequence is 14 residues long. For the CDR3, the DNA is TGTGCCAGCAGCGTAGCTGGCAGTCAAGAGACCCAGTACTTC. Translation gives CASSVAGSQETQYF.